These 24 T cell receptor beta chains were all obtained from the same sample, sequenced in a study of T cells in Graves' hyperthyroidism and ophthalmopathy. RNA transcripts served as the template for amplifying TCR beta CDR3 regions. The HTBI set primed first-round TCR CDR3 RT-PCR. TCRdb independently ran MiXCR on the multiplex PCR reads; one entry per CDR3 protein. Of around 350,000 distinct CDR3 sequences detected, 15% to 18% appear once; the ten largest clones hold 25% to 35%. The sample consisted of blood. The receptor source for this set is a woman aged 18 to 35 with Graves' hyperthyroidism that later progressed to Graves' ophthalmopathy.

The chain combines TRBV27 with TRBJ2-3; 9 bases agree with TRBD2. This CDR3 has 15 residues. CDR1 and CDR2 from the germline V gene are MNHEY and SMNVEV (reference sequence). The J segment lost 5 bases and the V segment lost 5 bases, leaving 8 bases of the junction unmatched. The CDR3 DNA reads TGTGCCAGCAGTGCTTTAGCGGGAGTGGTAGATACGCAGTATTTT. It codes for CASSALAGVVDTQYF.

This clonotype was counted only a few times. The chain has TRBV28 and TRBJ1-2; D remains unclear. This CDR3 region has 12 residues. The germline V and J ends were trimmed by 3 bases and 4 bases, with 6 bases remaining between them. Germline values: CDR1 MDHEN, CDR2 SYDVKM. This chain's CDR3 is CASSLRTYGYTF. CDR3 in DNA: TGTGCCAGCAGTTTGCGGACCTATGGCTACACCTTC.

A few counts support this clonotype. The chain joins TRBV29-1 to TRBJ2-7; D gene unclear. Trimming shortened V by 4 bases and J by 4 bases, and 14 bases separated the two germline ends. The CDR3 consists of 13 residues. CDR1 SQVTM and CDR2 ANQGSEA come from the germline V gene. The chain's CDR3 is CSVVHPSDYEQYF. The CDR3 DNA sequence: TGCAGCGTTGTGCATCCGTCGGATTACGAGCAGTACTTC.

V gene TRBV20-1 combines with J gene TRBJ1-6; TRBD1 matches at 7 bases. Trimming removed 7 bases from V and 7 bases from J; junction bases left unmatched: 10. The CDR3 length is 14 residues. Germline V lookup: CDR1 DFQATT, CDR2 SNEGSKA (reference sequence). The CDR3 region is CSGDRVRFNSPLHF. As DNA, the CDR3 is TGCAGTGGCGACAGGGTCCGCTTCAATTCACCCCTCCACTTT.

V is TRBV20-1 and J is TRBJ1-6, with TRBD1 matching over 8 bases. The V segment lost 0 bases and the J segment 9 bases; nucleotides outside the gene matches: 10. Germline-derived CDR1 and CDR2 are DFQATT and SNEGSKA (reference sequence). The CDR3 has 16 amino acids. The DNA of the CDR3 is TGCAGTGCTAGAGATCGAAACAGGGGGAATGGTTCACCCCTCCACTTT. Residues: CSARDRNRGNGSPLHF.

With regard to this clonotype: This may be a read error: a much more frequent sequence differs by one nucleotide. The J gene is TRBJ1-6, the V gene TRBV14; tentatively, D is TRBD1 (5 bases). Per germline, CDR1 SGHDN and CDR2 FVKESK. This CDR3 is built from 14 residues. CDR3 region: CASSQVGENSPLRF. In DNA form, the CDR3 reads TGTGCCAGCAGCCAAGTGGGGGAAAACTCACCCCTCCGCTTT.

This clonotype was picked up a small number of times. The CDR3 region has the DNA TGCGCCAGCAGCTTGTCAGGGGCCCACGAGCAGTACTTC. Protein product: CASSLSGAHEQYF. The chain recombines TRBV5-1 with TRBJ2-7, with D perhaps TRBD1 (6 bases). Germline loops: CDR1 SGHRS, CDR2 YFSETQ. The CDR3 is 13 residues long. Between the trimmed V and J ends, which lost 1 base and 5 bases, there was a span of 10 bases.

CDR3 nucleotide sequence: TGTGCCTGGTCCCCCCTGGGGCATGATTCACCCCTCCACTTT. Translation gives CAWSPLGHDSPLHF. The J gene is TRBJ1-6, the V gene TRBV30; possibly TRBD1 for D (5 bases). Germline V CDR1 and CDR2: GTSNPN, SVGIG (reference sequence). This CDR3 spans 14 amino acids. V lost 5 bases, J lost 8 bases, and 16 bases lay in between.

This clonotype occurred many times. The J gene is TRBJ2-5, the V gene TRBV18; D uncertain. Looked up from germline, CDR1 is KGHSH and CDR2 is LQKENI. V was shortened by 5 bases and J by 2 bases, with 9 bases between the two germline ends. This CDR3 contains 13 residues. The DNA for the CDR3 is TGTGCCAGCTCATCGGAACTTCAAGAGACCCAGTACTTC. Its protein is CASSSELQETQYF. Drawing the rest from reference TRBV18 and TRBJ2-5, the complete variable domain is NAGVMQNPRHLVRRRGQEARLRCSPMKGHSHVYWYRQLPEEGLKFMVYLQKENIIDESGMPKERFSAEFPKEGPSILRIQQVVRGDSAAYFCASSSELQETQYFGPGTRLLVL.

This clonotype has a count of ten or more. J is TRBJ1-6 and V is TRBV28; D unclear. Germline CDR1 MDHEN, CDR2 SYDVKM. V lost 1 base and J 6 bases, leaving 16 bases between the germline ends. The CDR3 spans 17 residues. CDR3 in amino acids: CASSLSMIRALNSPLHF. CDR3 sequence (DNA): TGTGCCAGCAGTTTATCGATGATTCGAGCTCTTAATTCACCCCTCCACTTT. The variable domain in full, with the rest retrieved from reference TRBV28 and TRBJ1-6, is DVKVTQSSRYLVKRTGEKVFLECVQDMDHENMFWYRQDPGLGLRLIYFSYDVKMKEKGDIPEGYSVSREKKERFSLILESASTNQTSMYLCASSLSMIRALNSPLHFGNGTRLTVT.

This clonotype was picked up a small number of times. The chain has TRBV7-2 and TRBJ2-1; TRBD2 matches 8 bases. CDR3 length: 17 residues. From germline, CDR1 is SGHTA and CDR2 FQGNSA. The V and J ends lost 1 base and 9 bases, in that order; junction bases with no gene match: 14. CDR3 DNA: TGTGCCAGCAGCTTAGAGTGGATCCAGCGGGAGAGGGGTGAGCAGTTCTTC. This encodes CASSLEWIQRERGEQFF.

The rearrangement links TRBV7-2 to TRBJ2-3; 8 bases map to TRBD1. Per germline, CDR1 SGHTA and CDR2 FQGNSA. V dropped 8 bases and J dropped 6; count of bases not matched to a gene: 10. The CDR3 spans 14 residues. CDR3 in DNA: TGTGCCAGCGCGACTCCAGGGGGCATGGATACGCAGTATTTT. This gives the protein CASATPGGMDTQYF.

The table lists this clonotype with a few counts. V is TRBV3-1 and J is TRBJ1-2; D uncertain. The CDR3 extends over 15 amino acids. CDR1 is LGHDT and CDR2 is YNNKEL in the germline V gene (reference sequence). V shed 3 bases and J shed 9 bases, with 20 bases lying between them. The CDR3 bases are TGTGCCAGCAGCCATAGGAGAGGGAACTCATATAGCTACACCTTC. It yields the protein CASSHRRGNSYSYTF.

The chain has TRBV20-1 and TRBJ2-1; possibly TRBD1 for D (6 bases). The germline V gene encodes CDR1 DFQATT and CDR2 SNEGSKA (reference sequence). V lost 6 bases and J 4 bases, leaving 22 bases between the germline ends. CDR3 length: 16 amino acids. The CDR3 nucleotides are TGCAGTGCGCCTGCTACAGGGTCTGTAATTTACAATGAGCAGTTCTTC. It encodes CSAPATGSVIYNEQFF.

The V gene is TRBV20-1, the J gene TRBJ2-3; D might be TRBD1 (6 bases). V lost 3 bases to trimming and J lost 0 bases, with 19 bases between them. Looked up from germline, CDR1 is DFQATT and CDR2 is SNEGSKA (reference sequence). This CDR3 has 17 residues. The CDR3 nucleotides are TGCAGTGCTAGGTTAGAGCAGGGGTTTTGGAGCACAGATACGCAGTATTTT. Protein product: CSARLEQGFWSTDTQYF.

As concerns this clonotype: A much larger clone lies one base from this, so it may be a read error. J is TRBJ2-5 and V is TRBV9; 9 bases agree with TRBD2. With 0 bases clipped from V and 5 bases from J, the junction kept 8 bases outside the gene matches. Germline V CDR1 and CDR2: SGDLS, YYNGEE. CDR3 length: 16 amino acids. The CDR3 DNA sequence: TGTGCCAGCAGCGTAGGAGGCGGGAGGGCCGTTGAGACCCAGTACTTC. It translates to CASSVGGGRAVETQYF.

This rearrangement joins TRBV7-2 to TRBJ2-2, with 7 positions matching TRBD2. The V gene end was trimmed by 1 base and the J gene end by 4 bases; junction bases not matched to a gene: 3. Germline V gives CDR1 SGHTA, CDR2 FQGNSA. This CDR3 region has 15 residues. DNA for the CDR3: TGTGCCAGCAGCTTAGGGGGGAGGGTCACCGGGGAGCTGTTTTTT. Translating it yields CASSLGGRVTGELFF.

The chain is built from TRBV6-2 or TRBV6-3 and TRBJ2-7; weak D call: TRBD1 (5 bases). Germline V lookup: CDR1 MNHEY, CDR2 SVGEGT. V was clipped by 5 bases and J by 2 bases, with 7 bases between them. This CDR3 is 12 amino acids long. CDR3 residues: CASSGHPYEQYF. In DNA, the CDR3 is TGTGCCAGCAGTGGACACCCCTACGAGCAGTACTTC.

The chain links TRBV7-8 to TRBJ2-1; possibly TRBD2 for D (6 bases). Germline V gives CDR1 SGHVS, CDR2 FQNEAQ. The CDR3 runs 15 residues. V lost 5 bases, J lost 1 base, and 12 bases lay in between. The CDR3 is CASSPVSGSYNEQFF. The CDR3 nucleotides are TGTGCCAGCAGCCCAGTTAGCGGTTCCTACAATGAGCAGTTCTTC.

Many counts were recorded for this clonotype. The chain recombines TRBV12-3 or TRBV12-4 with TRBJ2-1; D possibly uses TRBD1 or TRBD2 (5 bases each). The CDR3 length is 13 residues. The V end was cut by 8 bases, the J end by 7 bases, with 15 bases between. CDR3: CASRFGTGNEQFF. The CDR3, as DNA: TGTGCCAGCCGCTTTGGGACCGGGAATGAGCAGTTCTTC.

This clonotype was observed at least ten times. As DNA, the CDR3 is TGTGCCAGCAGCTTAGTCCCGCCGAACGAGCAGTACTTC. Translation gives CASSLVPPNEQYF. The genes are TRBV13 and TRBJ2-7; no clear D gene. From germline, CDR1 is PRHDT and CDR2 FYEKMQ (reference sequence). The CDR3 loop spans 13 amino acids. Between the trimmed V and J ends, which lost 1 base and 5 bases, there was a span of 9 bases.

DNA of the CDR3: TGTGCCAGCTCACCACAGGGTGCATCGAGTGGCTACACCTTC. Amino acid sequence: CASSPQGASSGYTF. The rearrangement uses TRBV18 and TRBJ1-2; D not resolved. This CDR3 contains 14 residues. CDR1 and CDR2 (germline): KGHSH, LQKENI. Trimming shortened V by 1 base and J by 7 bases, and 13 bases separated the two germline ends.

As concerns this clonotype: A much bigger clone sits one base away, suggesting this may be a read error. This sequence joins TRBV12-3 or TRBV12-4 and TRBJ2-5, with TRBD2 matching over 7 bases. The CDR3 covers 16 residues. The CDR3 coding sequence is TGTGCCAGCAGTTTATCTAGCGGATACTACCAAGAGACCCGGTACTTC. Its translation: CASSLSSGYYQETRYF.

CDR3 coding DNA: TGTGCCAGCAGCCACGGGATCACAGATACGCAGTATTTT. The encoded protein is CASSHGITDTQYF. The chain joins TRBV4-2 to TRBJ2-3; TRBD2 might be the D (5 bases). Germline loops: CDR1 LGHNA, CDR2 YNFKEQ. This CDR3 contains 13 residues. V was trimmed by 3 bases and J by 2 bases, leaving 6 bases between them.